One sample yielded the 6 T cell receptor beta chains listed below, sequenced in a study of control samples from healthy donors and cancer patients. Some clones are missing from TCRdb's copy, which holds only in-frame ones; the method was immunoSEQ multiplex PCR. Seen here are 99,000 or so clones, approximately 83% observed once, and the top ten hold roughly an eighth. The sample comprised blood. The receptors were sampled from a woman between 45 and 60 years old in good health.

This chain uses TRBV23-1 with TRBJ2-7; possible D gene TRBD1, 6 bases. TRBV23-1 is an ORF, with its function uncertain. There are 15 residues in the CDR3. Trimming left V 2 bases short and J 0 bases short, with 11 bases between. The CDR3 is CASSQRGQRSYEQYF. The CDR3 region has the DNA TGCGCCAGCAGTCAACGAGGACAGCGCTCCTACGAGCAGTACTTC.

This chain uses TRBV19 with TRBJ2-2, with 9 bases fitting TRBD1. Germline loops: CDR1 LNHDA, CDR2 SQIVND (reference sequence). The CDR3 consists of 16 residues. The J segment lost 5 bases and the V segment lost 6 bases, leaving 10 bases of the junction unmatched. CDR3 nucleotide sequence: TGTGCCAGTAGATCCCGGGGACAGGGAAATACCGGGGAGCTGTTTTTT. It codes for CASRSRGQGNTGELFF.

In its sample, this clone was seen once. J is TRBJ2-3 and V is TRBV7-3; 12 positions match TRBD1. CDR3 length: 16 amino acids. Germline CDR1 and CDR2: SGHTA and FQGTGA. V was clipped by 4 bases and J by 3 bases; unmatched bases: 5. In nucleotides, the CDR3 is TGTGCCAGCAGCTGGATGGGACAGGGGGCTACAGATACGCAGTATTTT. This gives the protein CASSWMGQGATDTQYF. Complete variable domain (other parts from reference TRBV7-3 and TRBJ2-3): GAGVSQTPSNKVTEKGKYVELRCDPISGHTALYWYRQSLGQGPEFLIYFQGTGAADDSGLPNDRFFAVRPEGSVSTLKIQRTERGDSAVYLCASSWMGQGATDTQYFGPGTRLTVL.

The chain links TRBV5-8 to TRBJ1-3; no reliable D call. The CDR3 loop spans 15 amino acids. The germline CDR1 and CDR2 sequences are SGHTS and YDEGEE. The germline V and J ends were trimmed by 4 bases and 2 bases, with 13 bases remaining between them. In DNA, the CDR3 is TGTGCCAGCAGCCCCCGACGAGGGACTGGAAACACCATATATTTT. Translating it yields CASSPRRGTGNTIYF.

The V call is TRBV19, the J call TRBJ1-4; 8 bases fit TRBD1. V lost 6 bases and J lost 1; bases outside the gene matches: 7. CDR1 and CDR2 (germline): LNHDA, SQIVND (reference sequence). The CDR3 extends over 16 amino acids. The CDR3 DNA reads as TGTGCCAGTAGCCGAGGGACAGGTGGAACTAATGAAAAACTGTTTTTT. Translation gives CASSRGTGGTNEKLFF.

This chain links TRBV9 with TRBJ2-7; TRBD1 is a possible D gene (5 bases). Between the trimmed V and J ends, which lost 0 bases and 4 bases, there was a span of 11 bases. The germline V gene has CDR1 SGDLS and CDR2 YYNGEE. The CDR3 length is 14 residues. CDR3 coding DNA: TGTGCCAGCAGCGTAGATCCAGGGTCATACGAGCAGTACTTC. It encodes CASSVDPGSYEQYF.